Presented here are 27 T cell receptor beta chains from one specimen sequenced in a study of T cells in Graves' hyperthyroidism and ophthalmopathy. RNA transcripts provided the source from which TCR beta CDR3 regions were amplified. An initial round of RT-PCR targeting the TCR CDR3 relied on the HTBI primer set. One entry per CDR3 protein, called by TCRdb with MiXCR from the multiplex PCR reads. The data contain roughly 710,000 distinct CDR3 sequences, roughly a third of them singletons. Sequencing used blood. The receptor source for this set is a woman in her 40s with Graves' hyperthyroidism.

This clonotype was detected only once. The rearrangement uses TRBV20-1 and TRBJ2-5; D perhaps matches TRBD2 (6 bases). Trimming pared 4 bases from V and 5 bases from J, leaving 17 bases between. CDR1 is DFQATT and CDR2 is SNEGSKA in the germline V gene (reference sequence). CDR3 length: 14 residues. CDR3 DNA sequence: TGCAGTGCTATGGGGCTAGCGACCCTGGAGACCCAGTACTTC. This gives the protein CSAMGLATLETQYF.

At least ten counts were recorded for this clonotype. An end of the junction does not agree with germline; a read error may underlie this. The chain joins TRBV6-6 to TRBJ1-4; 7 bases are a match to TRBD1. This CDR3 is built from 13 residues. CDR1 and CDR2 from the germline V gene are MNHNY and SVGAGI (reference sequence). The CDR3 bases are TGTGCCTCCCAGAGCATAATCGGGACAGCTACCTCTTTT. This translates into CASQSIIGTATSF.

As DNA, the CDR3 is TGCGCCAGCAGCGCAGGACTGCCAGCCTACGAGCAGTACTTC. This gives the protein CASSAGLPAYEQYF. The chain joins TRBV4-3 to TRBJ2-7; D possibly corresponds to TRBD2 (5 bases). The CDR3 contains 14 residues. Trimming took 5 bases from V and 2 from J, leaving 13 bases between them. From germline, CDR1 is LGHNA and CDR2 YSLEER.

The table lists this clonotype with a few counts. The chain uses TRBV6-6 and TRBJ1-2; D is unresolved. The CDR3 extends over 12 amino acids. V was pared by 2 bases and J by 8 bases, with 9 bases between. The germline V gene encodes CDR1 MNHNY and CDR2 SVGAGI (reference sequence). The CDR3 nucleotides read TGTGCCAGCAGTTACAAGTCAGGAGGCTACACCTTC. Translation: CASSYKSGGYTF.

V and J are TRBV6-5 and TRBJ2-7, with 8 bases aligning to TRBD1. The CDR3 is 18 amino acids. V lost 0 bases and J lost 3; bases outside the gene matches: 13. Germline V gene data show CDR1 as MNHEY and CDR2 as SVGAGI. For the CDR3, the DNA is TGTGCCAGCAGTTACTCACGGACAGGGTTATTTGGGAGCTACGAGCAGTACTTC. Translated: CASSYSRTGLFGSYEQYF.

This clonotype was detected a few times. The chain uses TRBV12-3 or TRBV12-4 and TRBJ1-3, with 9 bases matching TRBD1. V gave up 7 bases and J gave up 3 bases; unmatched junction bases: 7. CDR3 length: 15 residues. The CDR3 sequence: CASTPRDRVGNTIYF. The CDR3 coding sequence is TGTGCCAGCACCCCCCGGGACAGGGTTGGAAACACCATATATTTT.

This clonotype was observed a handful of times. The chain joins TRBV28 to TRBJ1-3; D may be TRBD1 (5 bases). V was pared by 7 bases and J by 0 bases, with 13 bases between. There are 15 residues in the CDR3. Germline V gene sequence: CDR1 MDHEN, CDR2 SYDVKM. CDR3 sequence reads: CASISQGSSGNTIYF. Written as DNA, the CDR3 is TGTGCCAGCATCTCTCAGGGAAGCTCTGGAAACACCATATATTTT.

The V gene is TRBV25-1, the J gene TRBJ1-2; 8 bases are a match to TRBD1. The V gene end was trimmed by 5 bases and the J gene end by 8 bases; junction bases not matched to a gene: 13. Germline CDR1 and CDR2: MGHDK and SYGVNS. This CDR3 is 15 amino acids long. The CDR3 is CASSLGRQGAGGYTF. The CDR3 DNA is TGTGCCAGCAGTTTAGGTCGCCAGGGGGCCGGAGGCTACACCTTC.

The table lists this clonotype with many counts. The V gene is TRBV7-6, the J gene TRBJ1-6; perhaps TRBD1 as D (5 bases). Trimming pared 5 bases from V and 5 bases from J, leaving 13 bases between. CDR3 length: 15 amino acids. CDR1 is SGHVS, CDR2 FNYEAQ, per germline. The CDR3 loop is CASSRRGDDNSPLHF. CDR3 sequence (DNA): TGTGCCAGCAGCCGGAGGGGCGACGATAATTCACCCCTCCACTTT.

This clonotype has just a few counts. This chain joins TRBV30 and TRBJ2-5; D gene uncertain. The CDR3 is made up of 13 amino acids. From germline, CDR1 is GTSNPN and CDR2 SVGIG (reference sequence). Trimming removed 3 bases at V and 2 bases at J, with 10 bases between. The CDR3 nucleotides are TGTGCCTGGAGATCCACTGGACAAGAGACCCAGTACTTC. It yields the protein CAWRSTGQETQYF.

The chain recombines TRBV12-3 or TRBV12-4 with TRBJ1-1; no clear D gene. The CDR3 runs 14 residues. Between the trimmed V and J ends, which lost 2 bases and 0 bases, there was a span of 7 bases. CDR3 nucleotide sequence: TGTGCCAGCAGTTTATACCATGTGAACACTGAAGCTTTCTTT. As protein: CASSLYHVNTEAFF.

The chain couples TRBV3-1 to TRBJ2-6; 8 bases line up with TRBD1. The V gene's germline CDR1 is LGHDT and CDR2 YNNKEL (reference sequence). There are 19 residues in the CDR3. Trimming took 5 bases from V and 1 from J; bases not matched to a gene: 13. The CDR3 spells CASSACSGTGVSGANVLTF. The CDR3 nucleotides are TGTGCCAGCAGCGCATGCTCGGGGACAGGCGTGTCTGGGGCCAACGTCCTGACTTTC. Full variable domain (rest looked up from reference TRBV3-1 and TRBJ2-6): DTAVSQTPKYLVTQMGNDKSIKCEQNLGHDTMYWYKQDSKKFLKIMFSYNNKELIINETVPNRFSPKSPDKAHLNLHINSLELGDSAVYFCASSACSGTGVSGANVLTFGAGSRLTVL.

This clonotype was seen a few times. The V call is TRBV7-2, the J call TRBJ2-5; no reliable D call. Trimming shortened V by 6 bases and J by 5 bases, and 22 bases separated the two germline ends. From germline, CDR1 is SGHTA and CDR2 FQGNSA. CDR3 length equals 16 residues. Here the CDR3 DNA reads TGTGCCAGCAGTTTACTTGGCTCGGACGACGCTGAGACCCAGTACTTC. Protein: CASSLLGSDDAETQYF.

With regard to this clonotype: A read error may explain this, as a much larger clone is one base away. The chain links TRBV19 to TRBJ1-5; tentatively, D is TRBD1 (6 bases). CDR3 size: 15 residues. The V end was cut by 8 bases, the J end by 0 bases, with 14 bases between. Germline V lookup: CDR1 LNHDA, CDR2 SQIVND (reference sequence). The CDR3 here is CASGSPGDSNQPQHF. As DNA, the CDR3 is TGTGCCAGTGGTAGTCCAGGGGATAGCAATCAGCCCCAGCATTTT. The full variable domain, rest sourced from reference TRBV19 and TRBJ1-5, is DGGITQSPKYLFRKEGQNVTLSCEQNLNHDAMYWYRQDPGQGLRLIYYSQIVNDFQKGDIAEGYSVSREKKESFPLTVTSAQKNPTAFYLCASGSPGDSNQPQHFGDGTRLSIL.

This clonotype came up many times. The chain recombines TRBV10-3 with TRBJ2-5; D unresolved. V lost 11 bases and J 5 bases, leaving 12 bases between the germline ends. Germline values: CDR1 ENHRY, CDR2 SYGVKD. The CDR3 extends over 11 amino acids. This chain's CDR3 is CACGPQETQYF. Here the CDR3 DNA reads TGTGCCTGCGGACCCCAGGAGACCCAGTACTTC.

The rearrangement links TRBV4-1 to TRBJ1-6; D call uncertain. Trimming took 7 bases from V and 3 from J, leaving 16 bases between them. Germline CDR1 is MGHRA and CDR2 is YSYEKL. The CDR3 length is 16 residues. The CDR3 nucleotides read TGCGCCAGCAAGTCCCATGGGATCAGCTATAATTCACCCCTCCACTTT. It encodes CASKSHGISYNSPLHF.

The V gene is TRBV12-3 or TRBV12-4, the J gene TRBJ1-2; perhaps TRBD1 as D (5 bases). CDR3 length equals 16 residues. V lost 5 bases and J 3 bases, leaving 19 bases between the germline ends. CDR3 bases: TGTGCCAGCAGTCCTCCCGGGCGTGGGGGAGACTATGGCTACACCTTC. It yields the protein CASSPPGRGGDYGYTF.

The V gene is TRBV10-2, the J gene TRBJ2-3; D gene unclear. The CDR3 contains 13 residues. Germline-derived CDR1 and CDR2 are WSHSY and SAAADI. V lost 10 bases, J lost 1 base, and 12 bases lay in between. Here the CDR3 reads CATTRAGTDTQYF. For the CDR3, the DNA is TGCGCCACCACACGGGCCGGCACAGATACGCAGTATTTT.

This clonotype was found a few times. The chain is built from TRBV5-8 and TRBJ1-4; the match to TRBD1 covers 7 bases. This CDR3 region has 14 residues. Germline CDR1 and CDR2: SGHTS and YDEGEE. Trimming at V came to 5 bases and at J to 5 bases, leaving 6 bases not matched to a gene. CDR3 residues: CASSRQGGNEKLFF. CDR3 nucleotide sequence: TGTGCCAGCAGTCGACAGGGAGGGAATGAAAAACTGTTTTTT.

This clonotype has ten or more counts. This sequence joins TRBV25-1 and TRBJ1-4, with D possibly TRBD1 on 6 matching bases. Germline CDR1 reads MGHDK; CDR2 reads SYGVNS. The V end lost 3 bases, the J end lost 4 bases, and 12 bases lay between the germline ends. The CDR3 is made up of 15 amino acids. The CDR3, as DNA: TGTGCCAGCAGTGATCCACAGGGTGGTAATGAAAAACTGTTTTTT. It encodes CASSDPQGGNEKLFF.

In its sample, this clonotype was seen many times. This chain joins TRBV11-2 and TRBJ1-1, with TRBD1 identical over 8 bases. V lost 6 bases, J lost 4 bases, and 4 bases stayed unmatched. Germline V gene sequence: CDR1 SGHAT, CDR2 FQNNGV. The CDR3 is made up of 13 amino acids. The CDR3 loop is CASSRTGGTEAFF. The CDR3 DNA reads as TGTGCCAGCAGTCGCACAGGGGGCACTGAAGCTTTCTTT.

This clonotype appeared many times. The genes are TRBV29-1 and TRBJ1-3; the match to TRBD1 covers 9 bases. The CDR3 runs 14 residues. J was trimmed by 7 bases and V by 1 base; bases with no gene match: 5. CDR1 and CDR2 (germline): SQVTM, ANQGSEA. The CDR3 here is CSVEVGQGRNTIYF. The CDR3 bases are TGCAGCGTTGAAGTTGGACAGGGGAGGAACACCATATATTTT.

This sequence joins TRBV5-8 and TRBJ1-2; tentatively, D is TRBD1 (6 bases). Germline CDR1 is SGHTS and CDR2 is YDEGEE. V was pared by 3 bases and J by 4 bases, with 10 bases between. There are 13 residues in the CDR3. Written as DNA, the CDR3 is TGTGCCAGCAGCTACGGACAGCGCTATGGCTACACCTTC. Translated, it gives CASSYGQRYGYTF.

This clonotype was seen only a few times. The chain employs TRBV5-1 and TRBJ2-6, with unresolved D. This CDR3 comprises 16 residues. The V gene's germline CDR1 is SGHRS and CDR2 YFSETQ. With 3 bases removed from V and 2 bases from J, the gap between germline ends came to 12 bases. The CDR3: CASSSQVMAGANVLTF. In DNA form, the CDR3 reads TGCGCCAGCAGCTCGCAGGTTATGGCTGGGGCCAACGTCCTGACTTTC.

On this clonotype: One junction end does not reproduce the germline sequence, and a read error may be involved. The chain joins TRBV7-3 to TRBJ1-2, with D possibly matching TRBD1 (5 bases). This CDR3 has 17 residues. Looked up from germline, CDR1 is SGHTA and CDR2 is FQGTGA. DNA for the CDR3: TGCGCCAGCAGCCAAGAGTTGGGAAAGTGGGGCTCGGATGGCTACACCTTC. It is translated as CASSQELGKWGSDGYTF. The variable domain in full, completed from reference TRBV7-3 and TRBJ1-2, reads GAGVSQTPSNKVTEKGKYVELRCDPISGHTALYWYRQSLGQGPEFLIYFQGTGAADDSGLPNDRFFAVRPEGSVSTLKIQRTERGDSAVYLCASSQELGKWGSDGYTFGSGTRLTVV.

This clonotype was found many times. The rearrangement uses TRBV29-1 and TRBJ1-2, with D tentatively TRBD1 (5 bases). Germline lookup yields CDR1 SQVTM and CDR2 ANQGSEA. V shed 5 bases and J shed 6 bases, with 13 bases lying between them. CDR3 length: 12 residues. This CDR3 is CSVLRGEDGYTF. DNA for the CDR3: TGCAGCGTTCTGAGAGGGGAAGATGGCTACACCTTC.

This clonotype came up many times. The chain combines TRBV2 with TRBJ1-4; D is unclear. The V end lost 1 base, the J end lost 8 bases, and 14 bases lay between the germline ends. The CDR3 runs 15 residues. Germline loops: CDR1 SNHLY, CDR2 FYNNEI. CDR3 sequence: CASSEGGSWEEKLFF. In nucleotides, the CDR3 is TGTGCCAGCAGTGAAGGAGGGTCTTGGGAGGAAAAACTGTTTTTT.